This T cell receptor (beta chain) was recorded in a study of CD8 T cells in Susac syndrome. Germline values: CDR1 SQVTM, CDR2 ANQGSEA. V was shortened by 2 bases and J by 4 bases, with 5 bases between the two germline ends. CDR3 length equals 12 residues. RNA totalling roughly 0.45 to 1 ug underwent reverse transcription with random hexamers. One entry per CDR3 protein results from TCRdb running MiXCR on the immunoSEQ multiplex PCR reads. This sample has some 120,000 distinct CDR3 sequences, with roughly 89% found just once. This TCR was recovered from a human donor with multiple sclerosis. The sequencing sample was made of CD8+ T cells from PBMCs. The chain employs TRBV29-1 and TRBJ1-4; D gene ambiguous. CDR3 bases: TGCAGCGTTGAAATGGATAATGAAAAACTGTTTTTT. It codes for CSVEMDNEKLFF.